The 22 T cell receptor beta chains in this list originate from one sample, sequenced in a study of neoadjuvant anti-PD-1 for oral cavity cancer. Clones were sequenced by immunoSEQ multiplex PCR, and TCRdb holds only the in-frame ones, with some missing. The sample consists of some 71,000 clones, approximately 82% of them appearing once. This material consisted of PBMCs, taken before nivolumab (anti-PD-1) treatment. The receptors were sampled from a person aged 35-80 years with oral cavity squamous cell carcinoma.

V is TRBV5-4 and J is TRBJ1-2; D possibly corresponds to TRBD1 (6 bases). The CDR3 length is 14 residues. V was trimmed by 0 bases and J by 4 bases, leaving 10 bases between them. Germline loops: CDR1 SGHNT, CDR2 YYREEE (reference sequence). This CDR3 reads CASSLDRVVYGYTF. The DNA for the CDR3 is TGTGCCAGCAGCTTGGACAGGGTGGTCTATGGCTACACCTTC.

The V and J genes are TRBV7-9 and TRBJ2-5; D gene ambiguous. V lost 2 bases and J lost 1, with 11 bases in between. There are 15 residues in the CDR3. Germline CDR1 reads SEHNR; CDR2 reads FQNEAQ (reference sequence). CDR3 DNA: TGTGCCAGCAGCTTACCTCTCGCAGGCCAAGAGACCCAGTACTTC. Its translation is CASSLPLAGQETQYF.

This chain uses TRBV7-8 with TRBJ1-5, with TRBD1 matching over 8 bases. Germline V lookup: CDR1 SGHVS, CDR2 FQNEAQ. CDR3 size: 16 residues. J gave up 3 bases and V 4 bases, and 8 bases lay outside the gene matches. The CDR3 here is CASSSSRTGYNQPQHF. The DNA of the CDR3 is TGTGCCAGCAGCTCCAGCCGGACAGGGTACAATCAGCCCCAGCATTTT.

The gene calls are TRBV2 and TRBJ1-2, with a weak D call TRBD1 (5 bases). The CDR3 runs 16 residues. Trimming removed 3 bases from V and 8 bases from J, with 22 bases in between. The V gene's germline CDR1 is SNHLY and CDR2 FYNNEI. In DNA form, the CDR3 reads TGTGCCAGCAGTGACAATATCCAAGGGGCAATGGTGGGCTACACCTTC. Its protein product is CASSDNIQGAMVGYTF.

CDR3 DNA: TGTGCCAGCAGTGAGGGGTGGTCGGGCAATCAGCCCCAGCATTTT. Protein product: CASSEGWSGNQPQHF. This chain uses TRBV6-1 with TRBJ1-5; D not certain. Trimming left V 3 bases short and J 2 bases short, with 11 bases between. CDR1 MNHNS and CDR2 SASEGT come from the germline V gene. The CDR3 has 15 residues.

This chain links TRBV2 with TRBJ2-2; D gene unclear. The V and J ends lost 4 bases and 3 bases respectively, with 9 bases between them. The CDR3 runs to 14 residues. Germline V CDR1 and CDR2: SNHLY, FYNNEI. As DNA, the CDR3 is TGTGCCAGCAGTGTGGCAGTATACACCGGGGAGCTGTTTTTT. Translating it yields CASSVAVYTGELFF.

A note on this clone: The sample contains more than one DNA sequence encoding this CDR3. CDR3 DNA sequence: TGTGCCAGCAGCTTAGGACAGGGATATACTGAAGCTTTCTTT. It yields the protein CASSLGQGYTEAFF. The rearrangement joins TRBV5-6 to TRBJ1-1, with 8 bases fitting TRBD1. The CDR3 sequence is 14 residues long. From germline, CDR1 is SGHDT and CDR2 YYEEEE. The ends lost 2 bases at V and 5 bases at J; junction bases unmatched: 5.

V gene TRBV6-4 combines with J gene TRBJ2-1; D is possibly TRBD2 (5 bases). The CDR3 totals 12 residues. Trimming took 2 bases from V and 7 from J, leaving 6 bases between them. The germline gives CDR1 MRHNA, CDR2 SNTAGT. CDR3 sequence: CASSDGENEQFF. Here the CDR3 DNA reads TGTGCCAGCAGTGACGGGGAGAATGAGCAGTTCTTC.

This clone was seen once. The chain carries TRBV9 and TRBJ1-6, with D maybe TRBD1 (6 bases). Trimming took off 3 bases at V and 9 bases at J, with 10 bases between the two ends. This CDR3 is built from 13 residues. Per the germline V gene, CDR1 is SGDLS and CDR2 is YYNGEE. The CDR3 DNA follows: TGTGCCAGCAGCGACGGGGGCGCTTCACCCCTCCACTTT. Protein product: CASSDGGASPLHF.

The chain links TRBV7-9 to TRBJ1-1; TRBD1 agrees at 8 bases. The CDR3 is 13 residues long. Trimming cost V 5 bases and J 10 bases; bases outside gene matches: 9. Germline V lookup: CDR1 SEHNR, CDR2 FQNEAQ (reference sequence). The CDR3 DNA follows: TGTGCCAGCAGCGACAGGACAGGGTGGAGAGCTTTCTTT. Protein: CASSDRTGWRAFF.

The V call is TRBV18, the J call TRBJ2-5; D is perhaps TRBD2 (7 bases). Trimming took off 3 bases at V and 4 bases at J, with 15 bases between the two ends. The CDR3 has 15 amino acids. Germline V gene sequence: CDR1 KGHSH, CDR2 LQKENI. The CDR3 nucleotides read TGTGCCAGCTCACCGTCTGCGGGGGCTCCAGAGACCCAGTACTTC. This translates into CASSPSAGAPETQYF.

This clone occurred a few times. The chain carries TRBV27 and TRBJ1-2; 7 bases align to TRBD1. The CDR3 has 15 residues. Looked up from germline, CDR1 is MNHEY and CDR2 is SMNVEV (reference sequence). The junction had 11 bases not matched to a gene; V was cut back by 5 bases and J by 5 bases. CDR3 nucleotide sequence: TGTGCCAGCAGTACGATACAGGGGCGGCTGTATGGCTACACCTTC. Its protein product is CASSTIQGRLYGYTF.

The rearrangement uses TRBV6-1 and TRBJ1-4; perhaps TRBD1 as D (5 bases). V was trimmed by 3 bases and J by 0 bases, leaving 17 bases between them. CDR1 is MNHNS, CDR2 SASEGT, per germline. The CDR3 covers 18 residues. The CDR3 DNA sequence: TGTGCCAGCAGTGACGGACACCTAAGGGTGGCAACTAATGAAAAACTGTTTTTT. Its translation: CASSDGHLRVATNEKLFF.

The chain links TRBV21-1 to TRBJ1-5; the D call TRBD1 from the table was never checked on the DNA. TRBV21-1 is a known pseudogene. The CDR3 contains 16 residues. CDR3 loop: CASSTKGQGNNQPQHF. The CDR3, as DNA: TGTGCCAGCAGCACTAAGGGCCAGGGCAACAATCAGCCCCAGCATTTT.

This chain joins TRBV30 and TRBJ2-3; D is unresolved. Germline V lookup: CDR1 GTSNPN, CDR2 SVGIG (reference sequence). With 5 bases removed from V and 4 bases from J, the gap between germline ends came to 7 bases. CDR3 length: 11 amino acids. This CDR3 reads CAWAGADTQYF. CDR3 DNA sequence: TGTGCCTGGGCTGGGGCAGATACGCAGTATTTT.

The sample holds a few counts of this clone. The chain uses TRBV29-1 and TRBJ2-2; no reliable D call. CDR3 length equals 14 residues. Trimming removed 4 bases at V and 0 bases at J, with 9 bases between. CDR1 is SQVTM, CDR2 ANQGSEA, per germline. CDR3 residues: CSVGAAANTGELFF. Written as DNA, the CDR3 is TGCAGCGTTGGGGCCGCCGCGAACACCGGGGAGCTGTTTTTT.

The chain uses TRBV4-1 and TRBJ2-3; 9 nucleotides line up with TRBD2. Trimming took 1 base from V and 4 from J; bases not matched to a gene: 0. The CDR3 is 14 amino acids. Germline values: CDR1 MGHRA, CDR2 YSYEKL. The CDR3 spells CASSQGLAADTQYF. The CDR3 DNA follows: TGCGCCAGCAGCCAAGGACTAGCGGCAGATACGCAGTATTTT.

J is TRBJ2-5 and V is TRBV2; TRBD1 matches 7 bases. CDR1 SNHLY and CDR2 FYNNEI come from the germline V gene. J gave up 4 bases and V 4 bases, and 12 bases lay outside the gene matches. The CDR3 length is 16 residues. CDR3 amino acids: CASSVRQGGIGETQYF. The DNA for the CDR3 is TGTGCCAGCAGTGTCCGACAGGGTGGAATAGGAGAGACCCAGTACTTC.

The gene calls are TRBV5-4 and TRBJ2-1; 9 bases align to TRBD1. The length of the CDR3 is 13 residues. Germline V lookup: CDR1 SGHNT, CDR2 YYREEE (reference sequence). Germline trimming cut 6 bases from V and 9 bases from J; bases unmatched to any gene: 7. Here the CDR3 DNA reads TGTGCCAGCAACCAACAGGGGGCCGGTGAGCAGTTCTTC. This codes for CASNQQGAGEQFF.

The CDR3 nucleotides are TGTGCCAGTAGTACTGCCACCCTGAACACTGAAGCTTTCTTT. This encodes CASSTATLNTEAFF. The chain is built from TRBV19 and TRBJ1-1; D remains unclear. CDR3 length: 14 residues. Germline CDR1 reads LNHDA; CDR2 reads SQIVND (reference sequence). Trimming removed 4 bases from V and 0 bases from J, with 9 bases in between.

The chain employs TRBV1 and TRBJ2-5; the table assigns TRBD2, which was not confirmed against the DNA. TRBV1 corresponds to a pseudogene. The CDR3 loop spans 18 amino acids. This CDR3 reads CTSSQGTSGSRGQETQYF. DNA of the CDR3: TGCACCAGCAGCCAAGGGACTAGCGGGAGTAGGGGGCAAGAGACCCAGTACTTC.

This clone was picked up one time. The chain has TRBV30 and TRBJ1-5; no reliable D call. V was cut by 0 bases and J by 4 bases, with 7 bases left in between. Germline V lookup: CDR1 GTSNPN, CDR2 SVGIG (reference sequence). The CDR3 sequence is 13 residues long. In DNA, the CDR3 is TGTGCCTGGAGTGTAGACTTAAATCAGCCCCAGCATTTT. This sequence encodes CAWSVDLNQPQHF.